The entry below describes one T cell receptor beta chain. This sample was included in a study of early T cells in non-severe SARS-CoV-2 infection. As part of library construction, unique molecular identifiers were attached to individual cDNA molecules. MiXCR, applied by TCRdb to the 5' RACE reads, yields one record per CDR3 protein. The profile covers nearly 90,000 distinct CDR3 sequences, with approximately 15% appearing a single time and roughly 7% taken by the ten largest. The CDR3 consists of 17 residues. The germline V gene encodes CDR1 MNHEY and CDR2 SMNVEV (reference sequence). Deletions cut 5 bases from V and 6 bases from J, with 25 bases between.

This clonotype originated in an adult who was a healthcare worker with PCR-confirmed SARS-CoV-2 infection or an uninfected control (not recorded which). The sequencing sample was made of whole blood. The V call is TRBV27, the J call TRBJ1-2; perhaps TRBD1 as D (6 bases). This chain's CDR3 is CASSRVSDSPFFDGYTF. The CDR3 bases are TGTGCCAGCAGTCGAGTCTCGGACAGTCCCTTTTTCGATGGCTACACCTTC.